This is a list of T cell receptor beta chains from one sample in a study of CD8 T cell repertoires and HIV-1 epitope variants. TCRdb keeps only in-frame clones here, not all; method: immunoSEQ multiplex PCR. The table shows thousands of clones, with about 60% occurring only once. These receptors have no identified antigens. The sequencing input was cultured CD8+ T cells derived from PBMCs. The receptors shown here come from a male donor with HIV. Each CDR3 is given with its conserved first and last residue. A D gene is named only where the DNA matches it firmly. A row's size may be missing; if present it is once, few, many or a size class.

j_call v_call clone_size d_call cdr3_aa cdr3_nt
TRBJ1-2 TRBV28 - TRBD1 CASSYLGGQGTGYTF TGTGCCAGCAGCTATTTGGGGGGACAGGGGACTGGCTACACCTTC
TRBJ2-2 TRBV10-1 - - CASSESGRGELFF TGCGCCAGCAGTGAGTCAGGGAGAGGGGAGCTGTTTTTT
TRBJ2-7 TRBV28 few - CASSLLDSYEQYF TGTGCCAGCAGTTTATTAGACAGCTACGAGCAGTACTTC
TRBJ2-2 TRBV2 once - CASSEQGDTGELFF TGTGCCAGCAGTGAACAGGGAGACACCGGGGAGCTGTTTTTT
TRBJ2-2 TRBV18 once TRBD1 CASSSRGLNTGELFF TGTGCCAGCTCATCGAGGGGGCTGAACACCGGGGAGCTGTTTTTT
TRBJ2-3 TRBV7-8 - - CASSPRYGADTQYF TGTGCCAGCAGCCCCCGATATGGGGCAGATACGCAGTATTTT
TRBJ2-2 TRBV28 - TRBD2 CASSLPRSGDTGELFF TGTGCCAGCAGTTTACCCCGGAGCGGGGACACCGGGGAGCTGTTTTTT
TRBJ2-7 TRBV4-2 - TRBD1 CASSQLTGTGGLEQYF TGTGCCAGCAGCCAACTTACCGGGACAGGGGGCCTCGAGCAGTACTTC
TRBJ2-7 TRBV27 - TRBD2 CASSPGTSGYEQYF TGTGCCAGCAGTCCCGGGACTAGCGGGTACGAGCAGTACTTC
TRBJ2-1 TRBV7-9 - TRBD1 CASSSSGGFYNEQFF TGTGCCAGCAGCTCATCAGGGGGCTTTTACAATGAGCAGTTCTTC
TRBJ1-4 TRBV27 - - CASRTSTDEKLFF TGTGCCAGCAGGACATCCACGGATGAAAAACTGTTTTTT
TRBJ2-1 TRBV11-2 - - CASGVGNEQFF TGTGCCAGCGGCGTGGGGAATGAGCAGTTCTTC
TRBJ1-1 TRBV11-1 - - CASSPVNTEAFF TGTGCCAGCAGCCCCGTGAACACTGAAGCTTTCTTT
TRBJ2-3 TRBV7-6 - TRBD2 CASSLARASGTSTDTQYF TGTGCCAGCAGCTTAGCGCGGGCTAGCGGGACGAGCACAGATACGCAGTATTTT
TRBJ1-2 TRBV4-3 - - CASSQYRYYGYTF TGCGCCAGCAGCCAATACAGGTACTATGGCTACACCTTC
TRBJ2-2 TRBV6-1 medium-sized - CASSEAGENTGELFF TGTGCCAGCAGTGAAGCAGGGGAGAACACCGGGGAGCTGTTTTTT
TRBJ2-4 TRBV5-5 - - CASSLVARTAKNIQYF TGTGCCAGCAGCTTGGTTGCAAGGACAGCCAAAAACATTCAGTACTTC
TRBJ1-2 TRBV6-6 - TRBD1 CASGQDRGYTF TGTGCCAGCGGACAGGATAGGGGCTACACCTTC
TRBJ2-7 TRBV7-9 - - CASGTRSYEQYF TGTGCCTCAGGGACACGGTCCTACGAGCAGTACTTC
TRBJ2-7 TRBV14 few TRBD1 CASSQKLPGQGASEQYF TGTGCCAGCAGCCAAAAATTACCGGGACAGGGGGCGAGCGAGCAGTACTTC
TRBJ1-2 TRBV5-5 - TRBD1 CASSVYGTGTNYGYTF TGTGCCAGCAGCGTATACGGGACAGGGACTAACTATGGCTACACCTTC
TRBJ2-1 TRBV28 - - CASSLIGLSYNEQFF TGTGCCAGCAGTTTAATTGGACTCTCCTACAATGAGCAGTTCTTC
TRBJ1-1 TRBV2 - - CASGEGHSDTEAFF TGTGCCAGCGGGGAAGGGCATTCGGACACTGAAGCTTTCTTT
TRBJ2-7 TRBV27 - - CASSLSNRVHEQYF TGTGCCAGCAGTTTATCCAACAGGGTCCACGAGCAGTACTTC
TRBJ1-1 TRBV11-1 - - CASSFLRPNTEAFF TGTGCCAGCAGCTTCCTCCGCCCGAACACTGAAGCTTTCTTT
TRBJ1-1 TRBV5-5 few - CASSSLSQVNTEAFF TGTGCCAGCAGCTCTCTATCACAAGTAAACACTGAAGCTTTCTTT
TRBJ2-1 TRBV5-1 - TRBD1 CASGSGTGPLDEQFF TGCGCCAGCGGTTCCGGGACAGGGCCTCTCGATGAGCAGTTCTTC
TRBJ2-1 TRBV27 - - CASSLDPNPDEQFF TGTGCCAGCAGTTTAGACCCTAATCCGGATGAGCAGTTCTTC
TRBJ2-5 TRBV5-1 - - CASSLAGQQETQYF TGCGCCAGCAGCTTGGCCGGACAGCAAGAGACCCAGTACTTC
TRBJ1-1 TRBV27 - - CASSLTENTEAFF TGTGCCAGCAGTTTAACAGAGAACACTGAAGCTTTCTTT
TRBJ1-2 TRBV7-9 - - CASSEGGGHGYTF TGTGCCAGCAGCGAGGGCGGGGGACACGGCTACACCTTC
TRBJ2-7 TRBV28 - - CASSAPLGEQYF TGTGCCAGCAGCGCCCCTTTAGGCGAGCAGTACTTC
TRBJ2-3 TRBV4-3 - - CASSQEWTVQGTDTQYF TGCGCCAGCAGCCAAGAGTGGACCGTCCAGGGCACAGATACGCAGTATTTT
TRBJ2-6 TRBV19 - TRBD1 CASSMVNLRDRPNSGANVLTF TGTGCCAGTAGTATGGTTAACCTCCGGGACAGGCCAAACTCTGGGGCCAACGTCCTGACTTTC
TRBJ1-1 TRBV28 few TRBD1 CASRWTGPTEAFF TGTGCCAGCAGGTGGACAGGGCCCACTGAAGCTTTCTTT
TRBJ2-6 TRBV7-2 - - CASSPGSSGSSGANVLTF TGTGCCAGCAGCCCCGGTAGTAGCGGCAGCTCTGGGGCCAACGTCCTGACTTTC
TRBJ2-1 TRBV6-5 few TRBD2 CASSYSPSGSHNEQFF TGTGCCAGCAGTTACTCTCCTAGCGGGAGCCACAATGAGCAGTTCTTC
TRBJ1-3 TRBV11-2 few - CASSFPRAGVGGNTIYF TGTGCCAGCAGCTTTCCCCGTGCGGGAGTTGGTGGAAACACCATATATTTT
TRBJ2-1 TRBV5-1 - TRBD2 CASSLRAGGGNEQFF TGCGCCAGCAGCTTGCGAGCGGGGGGAGGTAATGAGCAGTTCTTC
TRBJ1-6 TRBV5-4 - TRBD1 CASRTDPERTGRRSPLHF TGTGCCAGCAGGACCGATCCCGAAAGGACAGGGCGTAGATCACCCCTCCACTTT
TRBJ1-1 TRBV28 - TRBD1 CASSWDRATEAFF TGTGCCAGCAGTTGGGACAGGGCCACTGAAGCTTTCTTT
TRBJ2-3 TRBV4-1 once TRBD1 CASSQEGDRGYTDTQYF TGCGCCAGCAGCCAAGAGGGGGACAGGGGGTACACAGATACGCAGTATTTT
TRBJ2-5 TRBV27 - TRBD2 CASSFTSGQETQYF TGTGCCAGCAGTTTCACTAGCGGGCAAGAGACCCAGTACTTC
TRBJ1-1 TRBV15 - TRBD1 CATSSGTGLMNTEAFF TGTGCCACCAGTTCCGGGACAGGACTTATGAACACTGAAGCTTTCTTT
TRBJ1-1 TRBV28 few TRBD1 CASSQGTAEAFF TGTGCCAGCAGTCAGGGGACAGCTGAAGCTTTCTTT
TRBJ2-1 TRBV5-8 - TRBD2 CASSLDSGLDEQFF TGTGCCAGCAGCTTGGATAGCGGGTTGGATGAGCAGTTCTTC
TRBJ2-7 TRBV6-1 - TRBD1 CASSDRGRTYEQYF TGTGCCAGCAGTGACAGGGGGCGAACCTACGAGCAGTACTTC
TRBJ2-7 TRBV4-1 - TRBD1 CASSQGDRGHYEQYF TGCGCCAGCAGCCAAGGCGACAGGGGGCATTACGAGCAGTACTTC
TRBJ1-2 TRBV27 - - CASSAGAEGGYTF TGTGCCAGCAGTGCAGGAGCCGAGGGTGGCTACACCTTC
TRBJ1-2 TRBV27 - - CASSLLGGYYGYTF TGTGCCAGCAGTTTACTTGGGGGGTACTATGGCTACACCTTC
TRBJ2-1 TRBV14 - - CASSQEDRLYNEQFF TGTGCCAGCAGCCAAGAGGACAGACTATACAATGAGCAGTTCTTC